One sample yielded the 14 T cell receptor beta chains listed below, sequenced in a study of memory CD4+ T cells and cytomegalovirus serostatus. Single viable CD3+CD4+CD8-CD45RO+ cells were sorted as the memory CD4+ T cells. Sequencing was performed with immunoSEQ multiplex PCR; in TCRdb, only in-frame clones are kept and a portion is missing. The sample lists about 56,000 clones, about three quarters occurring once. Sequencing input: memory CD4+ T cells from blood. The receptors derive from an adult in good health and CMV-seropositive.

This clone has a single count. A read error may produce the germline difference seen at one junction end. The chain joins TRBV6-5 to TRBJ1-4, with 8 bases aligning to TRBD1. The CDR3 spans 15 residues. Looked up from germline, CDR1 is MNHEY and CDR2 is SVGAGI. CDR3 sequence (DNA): TGTGCCAGCAGTCACTCGGGACAGGAAAATGAAAAACTGTTTTTT. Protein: CASSHSGQENEKLFF.

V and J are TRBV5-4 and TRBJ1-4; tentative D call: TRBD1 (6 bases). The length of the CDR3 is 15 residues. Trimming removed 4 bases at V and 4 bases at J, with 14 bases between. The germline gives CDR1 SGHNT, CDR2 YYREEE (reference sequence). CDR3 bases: TGTGCCAGCAGCCAGCCAGACAGGAGTAATGAAAAACTGTTTTTT. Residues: CASSQPDRSNEKLFF.

This CDR3 reads CASSERGYEQYF. CDR3 in DNA: TGTGCCAGCAGTGAACGGGGCTACGAGCAGTACTTC. The rearrangement links TRBV6-1 to TRBJ2-7; possibly TRBD2 for D (5 bases). Germline V gene data show CDR1 as MNHNS and CDR2 as SASEGT. V was trimmed by 2 bases and J by 3 bases, leaving 5 bases between them. CDR3 size: 12 residues.

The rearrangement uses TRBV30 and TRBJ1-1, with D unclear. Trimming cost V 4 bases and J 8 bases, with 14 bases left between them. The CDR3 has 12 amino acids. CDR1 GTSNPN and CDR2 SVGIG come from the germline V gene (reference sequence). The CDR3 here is CAWTYISGEAFF. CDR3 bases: TGTGCCTGGACGTATATCTCGGGGGAAGCTTTCTTT.

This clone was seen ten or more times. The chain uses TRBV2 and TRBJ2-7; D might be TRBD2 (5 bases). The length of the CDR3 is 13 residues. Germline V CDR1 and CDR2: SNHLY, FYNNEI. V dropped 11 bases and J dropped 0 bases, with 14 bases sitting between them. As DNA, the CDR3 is TGTGCCCTCGAGGGCGCAAGCTCCTACGAGCAGTACTTC. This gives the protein CALEGASSYEQYF.

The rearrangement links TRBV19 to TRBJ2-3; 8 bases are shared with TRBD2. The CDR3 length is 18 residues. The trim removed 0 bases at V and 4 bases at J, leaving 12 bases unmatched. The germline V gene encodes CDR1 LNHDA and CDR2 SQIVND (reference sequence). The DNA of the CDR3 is TGTGCCAGTAGTATAGATAGCCCTATAAGCGGGAGTGCAGATACGCAGTATTTT. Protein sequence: CASSIDSPISGSADTQYF. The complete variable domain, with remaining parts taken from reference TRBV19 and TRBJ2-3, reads DGGITQSPKYLFRKEGQNVTLSCEQNLNHDAMYWYRQDPGQGLRLIYYSQIVNDFQKGDIAEGYSVSREKKESFPLTVTSAQKNPTAFYLCASSIDSPISGSADTQYFGPGTRLTVL.

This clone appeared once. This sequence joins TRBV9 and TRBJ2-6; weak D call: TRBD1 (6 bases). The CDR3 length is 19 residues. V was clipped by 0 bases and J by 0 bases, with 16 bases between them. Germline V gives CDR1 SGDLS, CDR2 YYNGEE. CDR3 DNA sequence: TGTGCCAGCAGCGTAGCCAGGGGCCAAACTTTCTCTGGGGCCAACGTCCTGACTTTC. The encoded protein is CASSVARGQTFSGANVLTF.

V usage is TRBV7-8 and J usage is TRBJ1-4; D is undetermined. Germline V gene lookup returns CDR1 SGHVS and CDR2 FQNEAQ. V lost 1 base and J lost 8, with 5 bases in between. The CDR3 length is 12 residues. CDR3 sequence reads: CASSLVSEKLFF. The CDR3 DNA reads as TGTGCCAGCAGCTTAGTTTCCGAAAAACTGTTTTTT.

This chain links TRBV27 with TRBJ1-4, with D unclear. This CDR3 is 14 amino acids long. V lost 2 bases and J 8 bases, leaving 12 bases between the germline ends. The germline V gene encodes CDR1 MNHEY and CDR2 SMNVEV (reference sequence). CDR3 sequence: CASSLGHSTEKLFF. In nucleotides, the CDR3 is TGTGCCAGCAGTTTAGGGCACTCTACCGAAAAACTGTTTTTT.

The CDR3 bases are TGTGCCAGCAGCAGGGGGGTACTAGTGGACCAAGAGACCCAGTACTTC. Translating it yields CASSRGVLVDQETQYF. The V call is TRBV9, the J call TRBJ2-5; D might be TRBD1 or TRBD2, each matching 6 bases. The germline V gene encodes CDR1 SGDLS and CDR2 YYNGEE. Trimming took 4 bases from V and 0 from J, leaving 16 bases between them. The CDR3 has 16 residues.

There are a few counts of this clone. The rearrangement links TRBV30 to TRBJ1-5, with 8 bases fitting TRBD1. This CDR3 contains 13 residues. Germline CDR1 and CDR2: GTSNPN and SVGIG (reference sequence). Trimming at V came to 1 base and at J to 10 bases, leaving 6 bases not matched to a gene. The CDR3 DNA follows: TGTGCCTGGAGTGGTCAGGGGGCAGGACCCCAGCATTTT. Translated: CAWSGQGAGPQHF.

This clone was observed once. The CDR3 is CASSLGAGGYDTQYF. For the CDR3, the DNA is TGTGCCAGCAGCTTAGGTGCGGGAGGATATGATACGCAGTATTTT. The chain uses TRBV7-7 and TRBJ2-3; 8 bases align to TRBD2. From germline, CDR1 is SSHAT and CDR2 FNYEAQ (reference sequence). The CDR3 extends over 15 amino acids. Unmatched junction bases numbered 6, after V lost 1 base and J lost 6 bases.

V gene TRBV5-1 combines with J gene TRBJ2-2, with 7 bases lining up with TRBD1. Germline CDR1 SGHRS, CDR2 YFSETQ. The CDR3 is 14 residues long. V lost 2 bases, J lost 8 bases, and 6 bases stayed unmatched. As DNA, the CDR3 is TGCGCCAGCAGCTTCCAACAGGGGTCGGGGGAGCTGTTTTTT. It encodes CASSFQQGSGELFF. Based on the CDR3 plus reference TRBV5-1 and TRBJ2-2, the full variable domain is KAGVTQTPRYLIKTRGQQVTLSCSPISGHRSVSWYQQTPGQGLQFLFEYFSETQRNKGNFPGRFSGRQFSNSRSEMNVSTLELGDSALYLCASSFQQGSGELFFGEGSRLTVL.

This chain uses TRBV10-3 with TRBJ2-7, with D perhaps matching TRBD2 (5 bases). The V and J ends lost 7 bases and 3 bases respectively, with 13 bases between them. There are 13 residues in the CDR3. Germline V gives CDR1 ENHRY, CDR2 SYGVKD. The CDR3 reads CAIKSGENYEQYV. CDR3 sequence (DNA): TGTGCCATCAAGAGCGGAGAGAACTACGAGCAGTACGTC.